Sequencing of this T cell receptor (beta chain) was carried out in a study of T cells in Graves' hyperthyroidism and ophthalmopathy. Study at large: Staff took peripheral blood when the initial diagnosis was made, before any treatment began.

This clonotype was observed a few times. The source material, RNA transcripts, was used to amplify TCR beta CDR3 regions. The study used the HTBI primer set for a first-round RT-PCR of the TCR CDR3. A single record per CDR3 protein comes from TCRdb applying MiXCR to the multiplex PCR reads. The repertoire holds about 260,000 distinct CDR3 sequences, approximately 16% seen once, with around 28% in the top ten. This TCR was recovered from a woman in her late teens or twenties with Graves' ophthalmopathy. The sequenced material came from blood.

CDR3 sequence (DNA): TGTGCCAGCAGCTTAGATGCAGGGGTTCGCTATGGCTACACCTTC. This gives the protein CASSLDAGVRYGYTF. This sequence joins TRBV7-9 and TRBJ1-2, with a possible D match to TRBD1 (6 bases). Germline loops: CDR1 SEHNR, CDR2 FQNEAQ (reference sequence). Trimming removed 1 base at V and 4 bases at J, with 13 bases between. The CDR3 runs 15 residues.